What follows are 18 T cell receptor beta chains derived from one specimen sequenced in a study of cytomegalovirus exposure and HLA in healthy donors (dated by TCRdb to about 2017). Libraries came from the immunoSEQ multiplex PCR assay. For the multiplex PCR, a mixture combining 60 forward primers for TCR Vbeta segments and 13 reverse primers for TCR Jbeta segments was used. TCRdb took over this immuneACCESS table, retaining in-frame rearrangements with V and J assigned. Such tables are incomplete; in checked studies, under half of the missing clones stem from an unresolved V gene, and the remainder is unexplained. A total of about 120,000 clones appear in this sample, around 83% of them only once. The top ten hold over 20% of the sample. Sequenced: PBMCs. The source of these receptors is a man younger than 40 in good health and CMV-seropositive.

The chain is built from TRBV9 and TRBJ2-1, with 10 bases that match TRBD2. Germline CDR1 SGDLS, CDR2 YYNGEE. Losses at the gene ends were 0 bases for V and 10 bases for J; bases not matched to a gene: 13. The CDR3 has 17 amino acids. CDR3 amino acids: CASSVEGRSGRAEEQFF. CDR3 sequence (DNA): TGTGCCAGCAGCGTAGAGGGGAGGAGCGGGAGGGCTGAGGAGCAGTTCTTC.

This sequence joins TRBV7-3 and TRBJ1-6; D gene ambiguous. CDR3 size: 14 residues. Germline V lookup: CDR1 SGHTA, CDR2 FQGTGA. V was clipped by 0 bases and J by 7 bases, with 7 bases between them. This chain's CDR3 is CASSLTPGNSPLHF. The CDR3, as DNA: TGTGCCAGCAGCTTAACTCCAGGAAATTCACCCCTCCACTTT.

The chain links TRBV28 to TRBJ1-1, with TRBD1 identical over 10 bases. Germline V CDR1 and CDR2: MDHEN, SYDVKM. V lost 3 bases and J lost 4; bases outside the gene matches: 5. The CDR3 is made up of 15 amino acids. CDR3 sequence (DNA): TGTGCCAGCAGTTTCCCGACAGGGGGCCGCACTGAAGCTTTCTTT. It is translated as CASSFPTGGRTEAFF.

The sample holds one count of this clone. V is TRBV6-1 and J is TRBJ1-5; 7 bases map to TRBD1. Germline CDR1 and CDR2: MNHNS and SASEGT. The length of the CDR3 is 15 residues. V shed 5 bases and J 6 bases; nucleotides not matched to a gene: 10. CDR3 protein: CASSTTRTGPQPQHF. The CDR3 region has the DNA TGTGCCAGCAGTACGACCCGGACAGGCCCTCAGCCCCAGCATTTT.

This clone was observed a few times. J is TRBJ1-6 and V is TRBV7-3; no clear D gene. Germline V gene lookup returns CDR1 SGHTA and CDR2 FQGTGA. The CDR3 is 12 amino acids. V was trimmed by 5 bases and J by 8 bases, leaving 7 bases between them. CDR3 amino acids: CASSIQYSPLHF. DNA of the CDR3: TGTGCCAGCAGCATTCAGTATTCACCCCTCCACTTT.

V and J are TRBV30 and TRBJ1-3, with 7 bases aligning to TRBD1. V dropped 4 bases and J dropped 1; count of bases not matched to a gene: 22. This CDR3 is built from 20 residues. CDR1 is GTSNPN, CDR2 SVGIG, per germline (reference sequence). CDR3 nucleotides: TGTGCCTGGACCCTTGACAGGGTAAAAAACTCTGGGGATTCTGGAAACACCATATATTTT. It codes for CAWTLDRVKNSGDSGNTIYF.

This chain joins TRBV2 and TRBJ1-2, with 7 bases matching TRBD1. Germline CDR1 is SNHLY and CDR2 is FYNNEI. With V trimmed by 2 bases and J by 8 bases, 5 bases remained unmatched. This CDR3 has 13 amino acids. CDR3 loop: CASSEKGARGYTF. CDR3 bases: TGTGCCAGCAGTGAAAAGGGGGCTCGAGGCTACACCTTC. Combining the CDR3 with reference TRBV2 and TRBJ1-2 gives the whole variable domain EPEVTQTPSHQVTQMGQEVILRCVPISNHLYFYWYRQILGQKVEFLVSFYNNEISEKSEIFDDQFSVERPDGSNFTLKIRSTKLEDSAMYFCASSEKGARGYTFGSGTRLTVV.

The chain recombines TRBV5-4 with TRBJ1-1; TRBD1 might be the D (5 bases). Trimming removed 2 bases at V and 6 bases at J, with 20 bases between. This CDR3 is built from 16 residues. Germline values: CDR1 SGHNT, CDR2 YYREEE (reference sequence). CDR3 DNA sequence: TGTGCCAGCAGCTTAGGCCAGGGTAACCCCTTCGCTGAAGCTTTCTTT. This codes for CASSLGQGNPFAEAFF.

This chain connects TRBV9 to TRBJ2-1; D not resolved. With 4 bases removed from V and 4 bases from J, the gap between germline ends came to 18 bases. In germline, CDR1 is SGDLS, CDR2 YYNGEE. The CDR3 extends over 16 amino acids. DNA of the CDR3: TGTGCCAGCAGCCCCCGTTTGATAGGAGCTTACAATGAGCAGTTCTTC. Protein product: CASSPRLIGAYNEQFF.

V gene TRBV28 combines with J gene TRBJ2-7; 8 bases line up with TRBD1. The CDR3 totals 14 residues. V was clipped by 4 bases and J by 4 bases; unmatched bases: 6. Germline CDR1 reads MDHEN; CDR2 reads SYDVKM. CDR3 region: CASSSATGVYEQYV. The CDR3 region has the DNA TGTGCCAGCAGTTCGGCGACAGGGGTATACGAGCAGTACGTC.

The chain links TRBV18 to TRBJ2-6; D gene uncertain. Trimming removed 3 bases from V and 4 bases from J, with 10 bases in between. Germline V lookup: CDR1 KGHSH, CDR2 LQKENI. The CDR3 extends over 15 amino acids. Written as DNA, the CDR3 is TGTGCCAGCTCACCCCAGGTCGCAGGGGCCAACGTCCTGACTTTC. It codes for CASSPQVAGANVLTF.

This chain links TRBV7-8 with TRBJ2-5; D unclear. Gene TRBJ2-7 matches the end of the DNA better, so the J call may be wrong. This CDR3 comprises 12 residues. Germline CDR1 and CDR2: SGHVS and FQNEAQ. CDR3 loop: CASSPSEYEQYF. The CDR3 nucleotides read TGTGCCAGCAGCCCTTCTGAGTACGAGCAGTACTTC.

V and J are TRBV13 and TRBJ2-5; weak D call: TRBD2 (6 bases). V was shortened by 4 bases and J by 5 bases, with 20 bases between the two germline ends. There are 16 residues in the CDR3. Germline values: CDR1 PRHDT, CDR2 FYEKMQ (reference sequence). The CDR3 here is CASSSLRGVGGETQYF. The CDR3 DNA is TGTGCCAGCAGCTCCCTGCGCGGGGTAGGCGGTGAGACCCAGTACTTC.

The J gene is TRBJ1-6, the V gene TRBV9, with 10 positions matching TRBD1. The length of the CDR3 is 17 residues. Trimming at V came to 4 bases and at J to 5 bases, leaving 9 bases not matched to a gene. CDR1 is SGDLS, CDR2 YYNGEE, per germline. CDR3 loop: CASSSTPGTGDNSPLHF. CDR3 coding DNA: TGTGCCAGCAGCTCCACGCCCGGGACAGGGGATAATTCACCCCTCCACTTT.

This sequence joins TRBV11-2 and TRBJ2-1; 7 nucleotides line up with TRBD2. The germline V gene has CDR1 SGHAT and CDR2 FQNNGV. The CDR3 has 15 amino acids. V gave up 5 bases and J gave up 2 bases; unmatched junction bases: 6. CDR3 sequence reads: CASSPVGGTYNEQFF. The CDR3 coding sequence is TGTGCCAGCAGCCCTGTGGGAGGGACCTACAATGAGCAGTTCTTC.

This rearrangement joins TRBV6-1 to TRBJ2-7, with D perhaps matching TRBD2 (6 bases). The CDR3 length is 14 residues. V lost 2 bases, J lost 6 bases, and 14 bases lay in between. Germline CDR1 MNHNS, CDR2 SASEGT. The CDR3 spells CASSELAGPGEQYV. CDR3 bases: TGTGCCAGCAGTGAACTGGCGGGACCGGGCGAGCAGTACGTC.

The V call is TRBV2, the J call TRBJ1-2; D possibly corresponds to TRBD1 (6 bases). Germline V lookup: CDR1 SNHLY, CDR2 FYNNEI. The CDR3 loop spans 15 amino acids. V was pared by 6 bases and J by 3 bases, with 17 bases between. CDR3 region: CASRADRSRDYGYTF. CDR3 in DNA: TGTGCCAGCAGGGCAGACAGGTCCCGGGACTATGGCTACACCTTC.

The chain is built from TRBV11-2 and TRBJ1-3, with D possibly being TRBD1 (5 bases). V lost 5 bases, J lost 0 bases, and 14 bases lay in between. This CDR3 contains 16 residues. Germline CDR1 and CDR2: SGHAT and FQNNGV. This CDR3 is CASSLRAPASGNTIYF. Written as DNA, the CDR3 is TGTGCCAGCAGCCTCAGGGCGCCCGCCTCTGGAAACACCATATATTTT.